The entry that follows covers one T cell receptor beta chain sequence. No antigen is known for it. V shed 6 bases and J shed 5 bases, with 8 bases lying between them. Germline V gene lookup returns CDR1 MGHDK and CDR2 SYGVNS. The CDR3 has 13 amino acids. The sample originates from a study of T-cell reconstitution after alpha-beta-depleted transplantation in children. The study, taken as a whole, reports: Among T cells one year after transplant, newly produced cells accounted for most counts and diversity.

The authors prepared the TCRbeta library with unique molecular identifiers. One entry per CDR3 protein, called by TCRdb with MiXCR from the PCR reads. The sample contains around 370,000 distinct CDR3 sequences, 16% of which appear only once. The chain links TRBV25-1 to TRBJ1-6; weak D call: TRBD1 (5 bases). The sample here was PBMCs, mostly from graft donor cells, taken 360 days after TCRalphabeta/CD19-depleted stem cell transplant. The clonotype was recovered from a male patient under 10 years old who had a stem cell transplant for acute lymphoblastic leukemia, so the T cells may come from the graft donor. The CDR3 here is CASSRVNNSPLHF. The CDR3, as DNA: TGTGCCAGCAGCAGGGTAAATAATTCACCCCTCCACTTT.